A selection of T cell receptor beta chains follows, all from one sample in a study of blood T cell repertoires in COVID-19. Assay: immunoSEQ multiplex PCR; the TCRdb copy retains only in-frame clones and omits some. This table has 65,000 to 70,000 clones, about 86% appearing once. The material sequenced was peripheral blood. These receptors were collected from a woman aged 60-75 years with acute or convalescent COVID-19. CDR3s include the opening cysteine and the closing phenylalanine or tryptophan. Fields, in order: CDR3 DNA, CDR3 protein, D gene, J gene, V gene, clone size. A D gene is named only where the DNA matches it firmly. Only some rows state a clone size, as once, few, many or a class for expanded clones.

CDR3 DNA: TGTGCCAGCAGCTTCGGACAGGTCGGCAGGGCCCAGTACTTC
CDR3 protein: CASSFGQVGRAQYF
D gene: TRBD1
J gene: TRBJ2-5
V gene: TRBV3-1/TRBV3-2
clone size: NA

CDR3 DNA: TGTGCCAGCAGCCCCGGGACAGGGGCCTATGGCTACACCTTC
CDR3 protein: CASSPGTGAYGYTF
D gene: TRBD1
J gene: TRBJ1-2
V gene: TRBV7-9
clone size: NA

CDR3 DNA: TGTGCCGGCCCCCTTCAGGGTCCCTTCGGCTATGGCTACACCTTC
CDR3 protein: CAGPLQGPFGYGYTF
D gene: NA
J gene: TRBJ1-2
V gene: TRBV6-4
clone size: NA

CDR3 DNA: TGTGCCAGCAGCTTGAGCTCCTATAATTCACCCCTCCACTTT
CDR3 protein: CASSLSSYNSPLHF
D gene: NA
J gene: TRBJ1-6
V gene: TRBV11-2
clone size: NA

CDR3 DNA: TGTGCCAGCAGCGTTTTAGCGGGGATTAGCACAGATACGCAGTATTTT
CDR3 protein: CASSVLAGISTDTQYF
D gene: TRBD2
J gene: TRBJ2-3
V gene: TRBV9
clone size: NA

CDR3 DNA: TGTGCCAGCAGTTTCCCAGGACAGAGGGCTTTCTTT
CDR3 protein: CASSFPGQRAFF
D gene: NA
J gene: TRBJ1-1
V gene: TRBV27
clone size: NA

CDR3 DNA: TGCGCCAGCAGCTTGGCCAAGGGGCCCTACGAGCAGTACTTC
CDR3 protein: CASSLAKGPYEQYF
D gene: NA
J gene: TRBJ2-7
V gene: TRBV5-1
clone size: NA

CDR3 DNA: TGTGCCAGCAGTTTCCGGGGGGCCGCCAATGAGCAGTTCTTC
CDR3 protein: CASSFRGAANEQFF
D gene: NA
J gene: TRBJ2-1
V gene: TRBV3-1/TRBV3-2
clone size: NA

CDR3 DNA: TGTGCCAGCAGTTCCTCTGACAGTTACGAGCAGTACTTC
CDR3 protein: CASSSSDSYEQYF
D gene: NA
J gene: TRBJ2-7
V gene: TRBV27
clone size: NA

CDR3 DNA: TGTGCCAGCAGTCGCGGAACAGATACGCAGTATTTT
CDR3 protein: CASSRGTDTQYF
D gene: NA
J gene: TRBJ2-3
V gene: TRBV2
clone size: NA

CDR3 DNA: TGTGCCAGCGGAGACAGGGACACAGATACGCAGTATTTT
CDR3 protein: CASGDRDTDTQYF
D gene: TRBD1
J gene: TRBJ2-3
V gene: TRBV7-9
clone size: NA

CDR3 DNA: TGTGCCATCAGCCAGATTGCGAACACTGAAGCTTTCTTT
CDR3 protein: CAISQIANTEAFF
D gene: NA
J gene: TRBJ1-1
V gene: TRBV10-3
clone size: NA

CDR3 DNA: TGCGCCAGCAGCTCCCGACAGGGGATGGACTATGGCTACACCTTC
CDR3 protein: CASSSRQGMDYGYTF
D gene: TRBD1
J gene: TRBJ1-2
V gene: TRBV5-1
clone size: NA

CDR3 DNA: TGCAGCGTAGCACTAGCGGGGCTATACAATGAGCAGTTCTTC
CDR3 protein: CSVALAGLYNEQFF
D gene: TRBD2
J gene: TRBJ2-1
V gene: TRBV29-1
clone size: NA

CDR3 DNA: TGCGCCAGCAGCCTAAAAGGGACAGCGGCCGGTGGCTACACCTTC
CDR3 protein: CASSLKGTAAGGYTF
D gene: TRBD1
J gene: TRBJ1-2
V gene: TRBV5-1
clone size: NA

CDR3 DNA: TGTGCCAGCAGCTTGCCTCAGGGTAACACTGAAGCTTTCTTT
CDR3 protein: CASSLPQGNTEAFF
D gene: NA
J gene: TRBJ1-1
V gene: TRBV7-9
clone size: few

CDR3 DNA: TGTGCCAGCAGCGTAGCGGGGGGAATAGATACGCAGTATTTT
CDR3 protein: CASSVAGGIDTQYF
D gene: TRBD2
J gene: TRBJ2-3
V gene: TRBV9
clone size: NA

CDR3 DNA: TGTGCCATCAGACCAGCGGGGGGCCACACTCCTAGCACAGATACGCAGTATTTT
CDR3 protein: CAIRPAGGHTPSTDTQYF
D gene: TRBD2
J gene: TRBJ2-3
V gene: TRBV10-3
clone size: few

CDR3 DNA: TGCGCCAGCAGCCCGGGGTGGGGGCCTGAGGAGACCCAGTACTTC
CDR3 protein: CASSPGWGPEETQYF
D gene: NA
J gene: TRBJ2-5
V gene: TRBV5-1
clone size: NA

CDR3 DNA: TGCGCCAGCAGCTTGGGGACTCCCGGGGCCTACAATGAGCAGTTCTTC
CDR3 protein: CASSLGTPGAYNEQFF
D gene: NA
J gene: TRBJ2-1
V gene: TRBV5-1
clone size: NA

CDR3 DNA: TGCGCCAGCAGCCCGCCCCCTCCAGGAGGCTACACCTTC
CDR3 protein: CASSPPPPGGYTF
D gene: NA
J gene: TRBJ1-2
V gene: TRBV5-1
clone size: NA

CDR3 DNA: TGTGCCAGCAGTTGGGGACAGGGGAGCAATCAGCCCCAGCATTTT
CDR3 protein: CASSWGQGSNQPQHF
D gene: TRBD1
J gene: TRBJ1-5
V gene: TRBV11-2
clone size: NA

CDR3 DNA: TGTGCCAGCAGCTCCCTCGCAGGGCAGGGGAGTAAATACACCTTC
CDR3 protein: CASSSLAGQGSKYTF
D gene: NA
J gene: TRBJ1-2
V gene: TRBV3-1/TRBV3-2
clone size: NA